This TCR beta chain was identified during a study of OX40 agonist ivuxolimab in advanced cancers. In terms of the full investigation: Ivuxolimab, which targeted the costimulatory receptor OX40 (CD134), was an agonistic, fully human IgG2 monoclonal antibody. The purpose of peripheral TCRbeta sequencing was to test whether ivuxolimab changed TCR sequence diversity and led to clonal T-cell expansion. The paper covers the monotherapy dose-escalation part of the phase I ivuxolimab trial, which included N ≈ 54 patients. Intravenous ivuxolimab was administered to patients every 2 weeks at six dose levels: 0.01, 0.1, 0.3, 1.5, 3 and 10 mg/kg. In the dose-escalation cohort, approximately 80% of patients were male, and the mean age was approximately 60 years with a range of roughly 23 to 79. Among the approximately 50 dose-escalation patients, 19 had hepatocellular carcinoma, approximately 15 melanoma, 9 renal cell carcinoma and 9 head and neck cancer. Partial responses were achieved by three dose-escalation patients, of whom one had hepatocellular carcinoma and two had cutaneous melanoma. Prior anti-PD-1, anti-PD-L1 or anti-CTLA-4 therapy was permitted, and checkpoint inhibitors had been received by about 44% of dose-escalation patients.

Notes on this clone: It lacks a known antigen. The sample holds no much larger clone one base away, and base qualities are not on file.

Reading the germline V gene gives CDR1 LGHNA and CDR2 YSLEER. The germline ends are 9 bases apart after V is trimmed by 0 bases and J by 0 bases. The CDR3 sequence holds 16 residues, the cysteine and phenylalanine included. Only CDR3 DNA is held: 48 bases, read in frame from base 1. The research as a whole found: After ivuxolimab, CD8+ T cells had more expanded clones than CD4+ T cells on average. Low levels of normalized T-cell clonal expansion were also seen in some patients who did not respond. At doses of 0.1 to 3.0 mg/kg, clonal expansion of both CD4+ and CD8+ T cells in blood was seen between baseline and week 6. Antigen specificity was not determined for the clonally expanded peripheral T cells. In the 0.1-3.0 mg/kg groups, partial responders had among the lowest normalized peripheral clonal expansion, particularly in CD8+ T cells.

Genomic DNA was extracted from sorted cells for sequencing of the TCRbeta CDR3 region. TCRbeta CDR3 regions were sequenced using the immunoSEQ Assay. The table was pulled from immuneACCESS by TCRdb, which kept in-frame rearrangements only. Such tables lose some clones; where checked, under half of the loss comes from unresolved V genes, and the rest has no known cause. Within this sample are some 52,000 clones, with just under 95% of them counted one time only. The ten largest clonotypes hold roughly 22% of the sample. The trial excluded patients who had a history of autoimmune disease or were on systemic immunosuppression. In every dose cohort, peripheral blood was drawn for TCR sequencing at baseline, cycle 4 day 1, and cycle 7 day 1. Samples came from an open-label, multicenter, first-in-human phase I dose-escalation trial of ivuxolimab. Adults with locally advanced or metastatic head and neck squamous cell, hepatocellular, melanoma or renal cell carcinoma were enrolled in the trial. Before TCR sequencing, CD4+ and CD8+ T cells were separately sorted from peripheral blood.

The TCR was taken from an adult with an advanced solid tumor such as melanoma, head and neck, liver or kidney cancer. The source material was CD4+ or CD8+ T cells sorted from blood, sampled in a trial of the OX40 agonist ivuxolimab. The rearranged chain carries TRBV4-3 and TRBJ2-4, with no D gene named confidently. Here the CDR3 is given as CASSQDLAIAKNIQYF. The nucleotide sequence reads TGCGCCAGCAGCCAAGATCTTGCGATAGCCAAAAACATTCAGTACTTC.